Listed below are T cell receptor beta chains from one sample, sequenced in a study of blood T cell repertoires in COVID-19. This table comes from immunoSEQ multiplex PCR, and its TCRdb copy is limited to in-frame clones, with some not included. The sample lists more than 200,000 clones; 80% to 90% were seen once. Specimen: PBMCs or T cells enriched from blood (not recorded which). These receptors were taken from a man between 40 and 49 years old who had recovered from COVID-19. Each CDR3 is given with its conserved first and last residue. Fields, in order: CDR3 protein, CDR3 length, V gene, clone size. A clone size is listed for some rows: how often the clone was seen (once, few, many), or a class if it is expanded.

CDR3aa: CASSDTSGGSYEQYF; len: 15; v_gene: TRBV2; abundance: NA
CDR3aa: CSVEETLGLAGADTQYF; len: 17; v_gene: TRBV29-1; abundance: NA
CDR3aa: CASSPQGNGNTIYF; len: 14; v_gene: TRBV18; abundance: NA
CDR3aa: CSVRHGTDTQYF; len: 12; v_gene: TRBV29-1; abundance: NA
CDR3aa: CASSLAMGQTSSGNTIYF; len: 18; v_gene: TRBV7-9; abundance: NA
CDR3aa: CASSPLSGGPQETQYF; len: 16; v_gene: TRBV7-7; abundance: NA
CDR3aa: CASSQSNREQYF; len: 12; v_gene: TRBV3-1/TRBV3-2; abundance: NA
CDR3aa: CASSRDGTSPYEQYF; len: 15; v_gene: TRBV5-8; abundance: NA
CDR3aa: CASSAALYGYTF; len: 12; v_gene: TRBV18; abundance: NA
CDR3aa: CASSQDRGEWNIQYF; len: 15; v_gene: TRBV27; abundance: NA
CDR3aa: CASSRGLEETQYF; len: 13; v_gene: TRBV18; abundance: NA
CDR3aa: CASRDRGETQYF; len: 12; v_gene: TRBV2; abundance: NA
CDR3aa: CASTNGGEQPQHF; len: 13; v_gene: TRBV12-3/TRBV12-4; abundance: NA
CDR3aa: CASSSLAGSTDTQYF; len: 15; v_gene: TRBV28; abundance: NA
CDR3aa: CASSLGGEVTYNEQFF; len: 16; v_gene: TRBV5-1; abundance: NA
CDR3aa: CASSPARWGPGELFF; len: 15; v_gene: TRBV7-8; abundance: NA
CDR3aa: CAITETSGRSHEQYF; len: 15; v_gene: TRBV10-3; abundance: NA
CDR3aa: CASSPLDSYTDTQYF; len: 15; v_gene: TRBV4-3; abundance: NA
CDR3aa: CATSAVTGNEQFF; len: 13; v_gene: TRBV24-1; abundance: NA
CDR3aa: CASSLGGEDQPQHF; len: 14; v_gene: TRBV5-4; abundance: NA
CDR3aa: CASSLAGGASEAFF; len: 14; v_gene: TRBV5-1; abundance: NA
CDR3aa: CASRSRDSTYNEQFF; len: 15; v_gene: TRBV6-5; abundance: once
CDR3aa: CATPTGENTEAFF; len: 13; v_gene: TRBV21-1; abundance: NA
CDR3aa: CASSLQGRDTEAFF; len: 14; v_gene: TRBV7-3; abundance: NA
CDR3aa: CASSSQGTGGETQYF; len: 15; v_gene: TRBV7-2; abundance: NA
CDR3aa: CASSADQGLQETQYF; len: 15; v_gene: TRBV6-9; abundance: NA
CDR3aa: CAGARDRVGTEAFF; len: 14; v_gene: TRBV7-9; abundance: NA
CDR3aa: CASGTGHHEQYF; len: 12; v_gene: TRBV28; abundance: NA
CDR3aa: CASSPGPDTEAFF; len: 13; v_gene: TRBV7-3; abundance: once
CDR3aa: CSVARQGGYGYTF; len: 13; v_gene: TRBV29-1; abundance: NA
CDR3aa: CASSRRDRGRGNEKLFF; len: 17; v_gene: TRBV7-2; abundance: NA
CDR3aa: CASSSRDRVRGTEAFF; len: 16; v_gene: TRBV5-6; abundance: few
CDR3aa: CASSDSSVIGEKLFF; len: 15; v_gene: TRBV2; abundance: once